This TCR beta chain was sequenced during a study of OX40 agonist ivuxolimab in advanced cancers. Study as a whole: Aged 23 to 79 with a mean of around 60 years, they were 82.7% male. Overall study findings and caveats: The mean number of expanded clones was higher in CD8+ T cells than in CD4+.

Generated by immunoSEQ multiplex PCR, the TCRdb table keeps only in-frame clones and is missing some. The table shows 28,000 or so clones, with 80% to 90% occurring only once. Regarding this clone: The target antigen is unknown.

Trimming shortened V by 6 bases and J by 1 base, and 13 bases separated the two germline ends. The CDR3 contains 15 residues. Per germline, CDR1 MDHEN and CDR2 SYDVKM. The TCR sequence derives from an adult with an advanced solid tumor such as melanoma, head and neck, liver or kidney cancer. Specimen: CD4+ or CD8+ T cells sorted from blood, collected in a trial of the OX40 agonist ivuxolimab. The rearrangement joins TRBV28 to TRBJ1-5; D is undetermined. The CDR3 sequence is CASRSGSGSNQPQHF. The CDR3 bases are TGTGCCAGCAGATCGGGGTCGGGCAGCAATCAGCCCCAGCATTTT.